This T cell receptor (beta chain) stems from a study of shared clonotypes between healthy human individuals. General study results and limits: Few donors limited the genetic and exposure-history diversity represented.

Of note for this clone: Its antigen is not known.

The repertoire was sequenced with immunoSEQ multiplex PCR; TCRdb's copy has only in-frame clones and lacks some. The table lists millions of clones, around 93% of them singletons. V was pared by 0 bases and J by 7 bases, with 13 bases between. Per the germline V gene, CDR1 is LNHNV and CDR2 is YYDKDF (reference sequence). The CDR3 is 15 amino acids. The naive CD8 subset, CD45RO-negative cells positively selected for CCR7, excluded terminally differentiated effector memory CD45RA+ cells. The receptor's source is a young man in good health. Some clones in this sample may be carry-over from other donors' samples. This chain connects TRBV15 to TRBJ2-1; maybe TRBD2 (6 bases). Sequenced input: naive CD8+ T cells from PBMCs. As DNA, the CDR3 is TGTGCCACCAGCAGAGATGCCCTGACTAGTAATGAGCAGTTCTTC. Residues: CATSRDALTSNEQFF. The complete variable domain, with remaining parts taken from reference TRBV15 and TRBJ2-1, reads DAMVIQNPRYQVTQFGKPVTLSCSQTLNHNVMYWYQQKSSQAPKLLFHYYDKDFNNEADTPDNFQSRRPNTSFCFLDIRSPGLGDTAMYLCATSRDALTSNEQFFGPGTRLTVL.